This paragraph covers one T cell receptor beta chain sequence. In the original processing: Amplification from reference gene primers served as the basis for estimated nucleated cell counts. Sequenced by immunoSEQ multiplex PCR; TCRdb stores in-frame clones only, minus some. V and J calls and clone size are copied from that table; D and trimming were computed from the DNA. This sample yields some 120,000 clones, of which about 80% are seen a single time; 16% belongs to the top ten. The source of the sample is a study of blood T cell repertoires in COVID-19. Across the study: Acute and convalescent COVID-19 specimens originated in the United States, Italy and Spain. In each case, the material was cDNA or gDNA derived from T cells, B-cell-depleted T cells, or PBMCs.

The source of this sequence is a woman in her forties or fifties with acute or convalescent COVID-19. The sample consisted of peripheral blood.

The DNA for the CDR3 is TGTGCCAGCAGCTTAGCGGGGACAGGGGTCCGCTACAATGAGCAGTTCTTC. Its protein product is CASSLAGTGVRYNEQFF. V is TRBV7-9 and J is TRBJ2-1, with 10 nucleotides matching TRBD1. Germline CDR1 and CDR2: SEHNR and FQNEAQ (reference sequence). This CDR3 spans 17 amino acids. V gave up 0 bases and J gave up 3 bases; unmatched junction bases: 5.